This TCR beta chain was captured in a study of shared clonotypes between healthy human individuals. Germline V gene lookup returns CDR1 MGHDK and CDR2 SYGVNS. CDR3 size: 14 residues. Deletions cut 3 bases from V and 5 bases from J, with 13 bases between. At a deep level, the assay was run. 200 ng DNA, tens of thousands of T cell genomes, went into each sorted-subset replicate PCR. TCRdb keeps only in-frame clones here, not all; method: immunoSEQ multiplex PCR. The sample has approximately 2,000,000 clones, 85% to 95% seen once. Investigators divided CD4+ cells into CD45RA+ naive and CD45RA-negative memory subsets.

Material for sequencing was naive CD4+ T cells from PBMCs. Noted subset: CD45RA+ positively selected. The receptor was derived from a man between 18 and 29 years old in good health. Some clones in this sample may be carry-over from other donors' samples. The rearrangement uses TRBV25-1 and TRBJ1-2; tentatively, D is TRBD1 (6 bases). As DNA, the CDR3 is TGTGCCAGCAGTGAGCCTGACAGGTGGTATGGCTACACCTTC. Translating gives CASSEPDRWYGYTF.